This T cell receptor beta chain was found in a study of molecular identifiers for immune sequencing clone quantification. This clonotype has only a few counts. TCRdb fed the PCR reads into MiXCR, producing one record per CDR3 protein. This table holds a few hundred thousand distinct CDR3 sequences, about a quarter found once. Germline CDR1 reads MNHEY; CDR2 reads SVGAGI. The CDR3 totals 15 residues. With 6 bases removed from V and 8 bases from J, the gap between germline ends came to 20 bases. The V gene is TRBV6-5, the J gene TRBJ2-1; maybe TRBD1 (5 bases). Material for sequencing was naive CD8+ T cells from blood, with Jurkat cell RNA spiked in. The subset is: FACS-sorted CD8+CD4-CCR7+CD45RA+ naive T cells. The clonotype comes from a human donor in good health. Some libraries in this study had Jurkat cell RNA spiked in. The DNA for the CDR3 is TGTGCCAGCAGCTATACAGGCGGTCCTGTGGATGAGCAGTTCTTC. It yields the protein CASSYTGGPVDEQFF.